Listed below are T cell receptor beta chains from one sample, sequenced in a study of post-analysis software for immune sequencing data. TCRdb re-called the PCR reads through MiXCR, storing one row per CDR3 protein. Here the sample spans about 760,000 distinct CDR3 sequences, just under 30% being singletons. Sequencing was performed on blood. The receptors were gathered from a girl between 10 and 17 years old with multiple sclerosis. Each CDR3 is given with its conserved first and last residue. The D gene is left open where the match is weak. Clone size, where shown, is once, few, many, or a class for clones that have expanded.

d_gene: .; v_gene: TRBV7-9; abundance: .; j_gene: TRBJ2-1; CDR3aa: CASSTPGDAYNEQFF; CDR3nt: TGTGCCAGCAGCACCCCGGGAGACGCCTACAATGAGCAGTTCTTC
d_gene: TRBD1; v_gene: TRBV9; abundance: few; j_gene: TRBJ2-5; CDR3aa: CASSLRQGGYQETQYF; CDR3nt: TGTGCCAGCAGCCTGAGACAGGGGGGGTACCAAGAGACCCAGTACTTC
d_gene: .; v_gene: TRBV5-5; abundance: few; j_gene: TRBJ1-1; CDR3aa: CASSLGGWTNTEAFF; CDR3nt: TGTGCCAGCAGCTTGGGGGGGTGGACGAACACTGAAGCTTTCTTT
d_gene: .; v_gene: TRBV14; abundance: .; j_gene: TRBJ2-7; CDR3aa: CASSQAKRQYF; CDR3nt: TGTGCCAGCAGCCAAGCGAAACGGCAGTACTTC
d_gene: .; v_gene: TRBV7-2; abundance: .; j_gene: TRBJ2-1; CDR3aa: CASRGVYEQFF; CDR3nt: TGTGCCAGCAGGGGTGTTTATGAGCAGTTCTTC
d_gene: .; v_gene: TRBV29-1; abundance: few; j_gene: TRBJ2-7; CDR3aa: CSVLGASYEQYF; CDR3nt: TGCAGCGTTTTAGGGGCTTCCTACGAGCAGTACTTC
d_gene: .; v_gene: TRBV6-6; abundance: .; j_gene: TRBJ1-2; CDR3aa: CASRPEGTNYGYTF; CDR3nt: TGTGCCAGCAGACCCGAGGGGACAAACTATGGCTACACCTTC
d_gene: TRBD2; v_gene: TRBV6-2/TRBV6-3; abundance: .; j_gene: TRBJ2-1; CDR3aa: CASGLGAYNEQFF; CDR3nt: TGTGCCAGCGGACTAGGGGCCTACAATGAGCAGTTCTTC
d_gene: .; v_gene: TRBV20-1; abundance: few; j_gene: TRBJ1-1; CDR3aa: CSAHHRELAFF; CDR3nt: TGCAGTGCTCATCATCGGGAACTAGCTTTCTTT
d_gene: TRBD2; v_gene: TRBV29-1; abundance: .; j_gene: TRBJ2-1; CDR3aa: CSSLGASGGNEQFF; CDR3nt: TGCAGCTCCCTCGGGGCTAGCGGGGGCAATGAGCAGTTCTTC
d_gene: TRBD2; v_gene: TRBV7-9; abundance: few; j_gene: TRBJ2-3; CDR3aa: CASSLLGSGGTDTQYF; CDR3nt: TGTGCCAGCAGCTTGCTTGGGAGCGGGGGAACAGATACGCAGTATTTT
d_gene: TRBD1; v_gene: TRBV7-9; abundance: many; j_gene: TRBJ2-7; CDR3aa: CASSEGTGTYEQYF; CDR3nt: TGTGCCAGCAGCGAGGGGACAGGAACATACGAGCAGTACTTC
d_gene: TRBD2; v_gene: TRBV6-2/TRBV6-3; abundance: .; j_gene: TRBJ2-7; CDR3aa: CASSGRTRGEQYF; CDR3nt: TGTGCCAGCAGTGGGCGGACTAGAGGCGAGCAGTACTTC
d_gene: .; v_gene: TRBV20-1; abundance: .; j_gene: TRBJ1-2; CDR3aa: CSAPGPGSDGYTF; CDR3nt: TGCAGTGCCCCTGGTCCAGGTTCGGATGGCTACACCTTC
d_gene: TRBD1; v_gene: TRBV29-1; abundance: many; j_gene: TRBJ2-1; CDR3aa: CSVPDRSPYNEQFF; CDR3nt: TGCAGCGTCCCGGACAGGTCCCCCTACAATGAGCAGTTCTTC
d_gene: .; v_gene: TRBV12-3/TRBV12-4; abundance: .; j_gene: TRBJ1-6; CDR3aa: CASNRGGILSPLHF; CDR3nt: TGTGCCAGCAATCGGGGGGGGATTCTTTCACCCCTCCACTTT
d_gene: TRBD1; v_gene: TRBV10-3; abundance: few; j_gene: TRBJ1-2; CDR3aa: CAISGQLGADRAKGYTF; CDR3nt: TGTGCCATCAGTGGGCAACTTGGCGCAGACAGGGCTAAAGGCTACACCTTC
d_gene: .; v_gene: TRBV7-2; abundance: .; j_gene: TRBJ1-2; CDR3aa: CASSLAFGRNYYGYTF; CDR3nt: TGTGCCAGCAGCTTAGCTTTCGGGAGGAATTACTATGGCTACACCTTC
d_gene: TRBD1; v_gene: TRBV5-1; abundance: .; j_gene: TRBJ1-1; CDR3aa: CASSLAGQGEQAFF; CDR3nt: TGCGCCAGCAGCTTGGCGGGACAGGGCGAACAAGCTTTCTTT
d_gene: TRBD2; v_gene: TRBV20-1; abundance: many; j_gene: TRBJ2-3; CDR3aa: CSAGRLAPSTDTQYF; CDR3nt: TGCAGTGCTGGTCGACTAGCGCCTAGCACAGATACGCAGTATTTT
d_gene: .; v_gene: TRBV12-3/TRBV12-4; abundance: .; j_gene: TRBJ1-1; CDR3aa: CACMGSEAFF; CDR3nt: TGTGCCTGTATGGGCTCTGAAGCTTTCTTT
d_gene: .; v_gene: TRBV12-3/TRBV12-4; abundance: .; j_gene: TRBJ2-1; CDR3aa: CVSTGGTSRNEQFF; CDR3nt: TGTGTCAGCACAGGGGGGACTAGTCGTAATGAGCAGTTCTTC
d_gene: .; v_gene: TRBV7-2; abundance: few; j_gene: TRBJ1-6; CDR3aa: CASSGGHYNSPLHF; CDR3nt: TGTGCCAGCAGCGGCGGACATTATAATTCACCCCTCCACTTT
d_gene: .; v_gene: TRBV29-1; abundance: few; j_gene: TRBJ1-1; CDR3aa: CSVEEGQGTEAFF; CDR3nt: TGCAGCGTTGAAGAGGGGCAGGGGACTGAAGCTTTCTTT
d_gene: TRBD2; v_gene: TRBV7-9; abundance: .; j_gene: TRBJ2-1; CDR3aa: CASSPVRLAAYNEQFF; CDR3nt: TGTGCCAGCAGCCCGGTCCGACTAGCGGCCTACAATGAGCAGTTCTTC
d_gene: .; v_gene: TRBV5-1; abundance: once; j_gene: TRBJ2-5; CDR3aa: CASSLAGGGDEQYF; CDR3nt: TGCGCCAGCAGCTTGGCTGGGGGAGGCGATGAGCAGTACTTC
d_gene: .; v_gene: TRBV5-5; abundance: many; j_gene: TRBJ2-7; CDR3aa: CASSLFDEQYF; CDR3nt: TGTGCCAGCAGCCTGTTCGACGAGCAGTACTTC
d_gene: .; v_gene: TRBV28; abundance: .; j_gene: TRBJ2-7; CDR3aa: CASSSVLVYEQYF; CDR3nt: TGTGCCAGCAGTTCGGTACTAGTCTACGAGCAGTACTTC
d_gene: .; v_gene: TRBV6-1; abundance: few; j_gene: TRBJ1-5; CDR3aa: CASSELPASISPQPQHF; CDR3nt: TGTGCCAGCAGTGAACTCCCCGCGAGTATCTCGCCTCAGCCCCAGCATTTT
d_gene: TRBD2; v_gene: TRBV12-3/TRBV12-4; abundance: once; j_gene: TRBJ2-1; CDR3aa: CASQKWEGHNEQFF; CDR3nt: TGTGCCTCGCAAAAGTGGGAGGGGCACAATGAGCAGTTCTTC
d_gene: .; v_gene: TRBV20-1; abundance: .; j_gene: TRBJ2-5; CDR3aa: CSGRRGETQYF; CDR3nt: TGCAGTGGGAGACGGGGAGAGACCCAGTACTTC
d_gene: .; v_gene: TRBV20-1; abundance: few; j_gene: TRBJ2-3; CDR3aa: CSARGTRDTDTQYF; CDR3nt: TGCAGTGCCAGGGGGACTAGGGACACAGATACGCAGTATTTT
d_gene: .; v_gene: TRBV6-5; abundance: .; j_gene: TRBJ1-5; CDR3aa: CASSPITGNQPQHF; CDR3nt: TGTGCCAGCAGTCCCATTACGGGTAATCAGCCCCAGCATTTT
d_gene: TRBD2; v_gene: TRBV3-1; abundance: .; j_gene: TRBJ2-5; CDR3aa: CASSQGAGVAGGSLETQYF; CDR3nt: TGTGCCAGCAGCCAAGGGGCCGGAGTAGCGGGGGGATCTTTAGAGACCCAGTACTTC
d_gene: .; v_gene: TRBV6-1; abundance: .; j_gene: TRBJ2-3; CDR3aa: CASSDPGSRADTQYF; CDR3nt: TGTGCCAGCAGTGACCCCGGGAGCAGGGCAGATACGCAGTATTTT
d_gene: .; v_gene: TRBV18; abundance: .; j_gene: TRBJ2-7; CDR3aa: CASSSNGQYSYEQYF; CDR3nt: TGTGCCAGCTCAAGTAACGGACAGTACTCCTACGAGCAGTACTTC
d_gene: TRBD1; v_gene: TRBV10-3; abundance: .; j_gene: TRBJ2-2; CDR3aa: CAMMTGLATGELFF; CDR3nt: TGTGCCATGATGACAGGGTTGGCCACCGGGGAGCTGTTTTTT
d_gene: TRBD1; v_gene: TRBV29-1; abundance: few; j_gene: TRBJ1-1; CDR3aa: CSPAPSGQGGMNTEAFF; CDR3nt: TGCAGCCCAGCTCCCTCCGGACAGGGGGGGATGAACACTGAAGCTTTCTTT
d_gene: .; v_gene: TRBV10-3; abundance: .; j_gene: TRBJ2-7; CDR3aa: CAIRSTGRFGEQYF; CDR3nt: TGTGCCATCAGATCGACAGGGAGGTTCGGCGAGCAGTACTTC
d_gene: TRBD2; v_gene: TRBV29-1; abundance: .; j_gene: TRBJ2-2; CDR3aa: CSVGRLAGTNTGELFF; CDR3nt: TGCAGCGTTGGGCGACTAGCGGGGACGAACACCGGGGAGCTGTTTTTT
d_gene: .; v_gene: TRBV5-1; abundance: .; j_gene: TRBJ2-7; CDR3aa: CASSLRAGGSYEQYF; CDR3nt: TGCGCCAGCAGCTTGCGGGCCGGGGGCAGCTACGAGCAGTACTTC
d_gene: TRBD1; v_gene: TRBV5-1; abundance: .; j_gene: TRBJ1-6; CDR3aa: CASSLGDRLYNSPLHF; CDR3nt: TGCGCCAGCAGCCTAGGGGACAGGCTGTATAATTCACCCCTCCACTTT
d_gene: .; v_gene: TRBV7-2; abundance: few; j_gene: TRBJ2-3; CDR3aa: CASSLGVGGLADTQYF; CDR3nt: TGTGCCAGCAGCTTAGGGGTCGGAGGGCTGGCAGATACGCAGTATTTT
d_gene: TRBD1; v_gene: TRBV27; abundance: few; j_gene: TRBJ2-4; CDR3aa: CASRRTGSGNIQYF; CDR3nt: TGTGCCAGCAGACGGACAGGGTCTGGGAACATTCAGTACTTC
d_gene: .; v_gene: TRBV6-1; abundance: .; j_gene: TRBJ2-2; CDR3aa: CASDVVETGELFF; CDR3nt: TGTGCCAGCGACGTGGTAGAGACCGGGGAGCTGTTTTTT
d_gene: .; v_gene: TRBV28; abundance: .; j_gene: TRBJ2-5; CDR3aa: CASSLGANLQETQYF; CDR3nt: TGTGCCAGCAGTTTAGGGGCCAACCTCCAAGAGACCCAGTACTTC
d_gene: TRBD1; v_gene: TRBV9; abundance: .; j_gene: TRBJ2-1; CDR3aa: CASSTRTGDGNEQFF; CDR3nt: TGTGCCAGCAGCACCCGGACAGGGGATGGGAATGAGCAGTTCTTC
d_gene: TRBD1; v_gene: TRBV10-3; abundance: .; j_gene: TRBJ2-7; CDR3aa: CAITDRTGSSYEQYF; CDR3nt: TGTGCCATCACCGATAGGACAGGGAGCTCCTACGAGCAGTACTTC
d_gene: TRBD1; v_gene: TRBV29-1; abundance: .; j_gene: TRBJ2-5; CDR3aa: CSVVGTGQTQETQYF; CDR3nt: TGCAGCGTTGTCGGGACAGGGCAAACCCAAGAGACCCAGTACTTC
d_gene: .; v_gene: TRBV7-9; abundance: once; j_gene: TRBJ1-1; CDR3aa: CASSLQGWMNTEAFF; CDR3nt: TGTGCCAGCAGCTTACAGGGTTGGATGAACACTGAAGCTTTCTTT
d_gene: TRBD2; v_gene: TRBV27; abundance: once; j_gene: TRBJ2-3; CDR3aa: CASSRTGTRRTDTQYF; CDR3nt: TGTGCCAGCAGTCGAACCGGGACTAGGAGGACAGATACGCAGTATTTT
d_gene: TRBD1; v_gene: TRBV9; abundance: .; j_gene: TRBJ1-4; CDR3aa: CASSVGSGGEKLFF; CDR3nt: TGTGCCAGCAGCGTAGGGTCAGGGGGTGAAAAACTGTTTTTT
d_gene: TRBD1; v_gene: TRBV5-1; abundance: .; j_gene: TRBJ1-2; CDR3aa: CASGEQGAEGYTF; CDR3nt: TGCGCCAGCGGAGAACAGGGGGCGGAGGGCTACACCTTC
d_gene: TRBD2; v_gene: TRBV2; abundance: few; j_gene: TRBJ2-1; CDR3aa: CASTLAGGTGSNEQFF; CDR3nt: TGTGCCAGCACCCTAGCGGGAGGGACAGGGTCCAATGAGCAGTTCTTC
d_gene: TRBD1; v_gene: TRBV7-9; abundance: many; j_gene: TRBJ2-1; CDR3aa: CASSPWTGRQIGEQFF; CDR3nt: TGTGCCAGCAGCCCTTGGACAGGGCGACAGATAGGTGAGCAGTTCTTC
d_gene: TRBD2; v_gene: TRBV6-5; abundance: .; j_gene: TRBJ2-1; CDR3aa: CASSYSSTSGPSYNEQFF; CDR3nt: TGTGCCAGCAGTTACTCGTCGACTAGCGGGCCTTCCTACAATGAGCAGTTCTTC
d_gene: .; v_gene: TRBV27; abundance: few; j_gene: TRBJ2-5; CDR3aa: CASSRRGTETQYF; CDR3nt: TGTGCCAGCAGTAGGAGGGGAACAGAGACCCAGTACTTC
d_gene: .; v_gene: TRBV13; abundance: .; j_gene: TRBJ2-1; CDR3aa: CASSLSGYLDEQFF; CDR3nt: TGTGCCAGCAGCTTAAGTGGGTATCTCGATGAGCAGTTCTTC